The next 5 T cell receptor beta chains were all read from a single sample in a study of blood T cell repertoires in COVID-19. Profiled with immunoSEQ multiplex PCR; TCRdb holds only in-frame clones, not every one. Of 200,000 to 250,000 clones in the sample, around 92% were seen once. The sequenced material came from peripheral blood. All receptors come from a young man with acute or convalescent COVID-19.

The chain uses TRBV5-1 and TRBJ1-2; the match to TRBD1 covers 7 bases. Trimming cost V 1 base and J 7 bases; bases outside gene matches: 4. The V gene's germline CDR1 is SGHRS and CDR2 YFSETQ. The length of the CDR3 is 13 residues. The DNA of the CDR3 is TGCGCCAGCAGCTTGAGGGGGCGCGGTGGCTACACCTTC. Protein product: CASSLRGRGGYTF.

The rearrangement uses TRBV4-1 and TRBJ2-2; D is perhaps TRBD2 (6 bases). Germline-derived CDR1 and CDR2 are MGHRA and YSYEKL. V dropped 1 base and J dropped 6 bases, with 15 bases sitting between them. CDR3 length equals 16 residues. The CDR3 loop is CASSQGRLGASGELFF. DNA for the CDR3: TGCGCCAGCAGCCAAGGAAGACTAGGGGCATCCGGGGAGCTGTTTTTT.

This sequence joins TRBV7-6 and TRBJ2-5; the match to TRBD2 covers 13 bases. V gave up 5 bases and J gave up 2 bases; unmatched junction bases: 5. The CDR3 is 16 residues long. The germline gives CDR1 SGHVS, CDR2 FNYEAQ. CDR3 sequence reads: CASSQELAGGQETQYF. DNA for the CDR3: TGTGCCAGCAGCCAAGAACTAGCGGGGGGGCAAGAGACCCAGTACTTC.

This chain joins TRBV5-1 and TRBJ1-1; D is unresolved. V lost 1 base and J 1 base, leaving 11 bases between the germline ends. CDR3 size: 15 residues. Germline assignment: CDR1 SGHRS and CDR2 YFSETQ. The CDR3 coding sequence is TGCGCCAGCAGCTTGTGGCCAGGTTCGAACACTGAAGCTTTCTTT. Translation gives CASSLWPGSNTEAFF.

The V gene is TRBV9, the J gene TRBJ2-1, with D possibly being TRBD2 (6 bases). CDR1 SGDLS and CDR2 YYNGEE come from the germline V gene. This CDR3 contains 14 residues. V lost 0 bases, J lost 8 bases, and 12 bases lay in between. The CDR3 DNA is TGTGCCAGCAGCGTAGCGTGGTCTAGCGATGAGCAGTTCTTC. This sequence encodes CASSVAWSSDEQFF.